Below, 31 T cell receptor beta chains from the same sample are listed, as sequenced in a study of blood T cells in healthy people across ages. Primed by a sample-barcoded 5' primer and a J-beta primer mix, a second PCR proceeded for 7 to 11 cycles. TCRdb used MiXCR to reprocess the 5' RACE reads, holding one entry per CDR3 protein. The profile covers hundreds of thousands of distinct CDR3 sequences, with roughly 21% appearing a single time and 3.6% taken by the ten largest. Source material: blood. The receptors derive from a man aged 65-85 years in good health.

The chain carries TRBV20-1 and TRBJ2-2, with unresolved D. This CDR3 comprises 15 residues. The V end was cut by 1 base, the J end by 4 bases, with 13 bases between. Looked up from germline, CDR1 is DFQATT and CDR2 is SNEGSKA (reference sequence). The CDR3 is CSARGNRLGTGELFF. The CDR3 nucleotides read TGCAGTGCTAGAGGCAACCGTCTAGGCACCGGGGAGCTGTTTTTT.

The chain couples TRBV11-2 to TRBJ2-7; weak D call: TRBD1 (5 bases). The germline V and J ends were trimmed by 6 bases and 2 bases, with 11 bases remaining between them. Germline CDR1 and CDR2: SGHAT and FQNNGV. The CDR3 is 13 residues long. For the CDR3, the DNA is TGTGCCAGCAGGGAAGGGGTAGCCTACGAGCAGTACTTC. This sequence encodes CASREGVAYEQYF.

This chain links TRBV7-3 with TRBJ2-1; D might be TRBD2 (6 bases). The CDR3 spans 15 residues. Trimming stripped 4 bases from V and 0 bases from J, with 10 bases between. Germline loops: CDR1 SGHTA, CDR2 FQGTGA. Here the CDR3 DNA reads TGTGCCAGCAGCTCCTTAGCGGACTCCTACAATGAGCAGTTCTTC. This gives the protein CASSSLADSYNEQFF.

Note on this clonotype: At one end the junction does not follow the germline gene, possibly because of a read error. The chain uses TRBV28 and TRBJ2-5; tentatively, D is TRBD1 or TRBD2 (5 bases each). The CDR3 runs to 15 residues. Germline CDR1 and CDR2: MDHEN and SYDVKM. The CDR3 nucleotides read TGTGTCAGCAGTTTAGGGGACCTCCAAAGGGAGACCCAGTACTTC. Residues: CVSSLGDLQRETQYF.

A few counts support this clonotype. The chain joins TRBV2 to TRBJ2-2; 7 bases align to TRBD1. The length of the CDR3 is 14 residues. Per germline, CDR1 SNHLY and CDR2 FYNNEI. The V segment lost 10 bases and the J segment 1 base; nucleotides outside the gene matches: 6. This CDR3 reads CAIEGARNTGELFF. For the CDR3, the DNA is TGTGCCATCGAGGGGGCCAGGAACACCGGGGAGCTGTTTTTT.

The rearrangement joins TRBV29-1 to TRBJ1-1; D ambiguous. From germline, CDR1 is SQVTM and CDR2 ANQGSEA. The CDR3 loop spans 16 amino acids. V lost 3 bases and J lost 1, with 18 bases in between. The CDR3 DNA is TGCAGCGTTGACCGATTATTTGAGGGCCCGAACACTGAAGCTTTCTTT. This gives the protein CSVDRLFEGPNTEAFF. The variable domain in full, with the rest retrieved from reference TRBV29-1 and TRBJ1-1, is SAVISQKPSRDICQRGTSLTIQCQVDSQVTMMFWYRQQPGQSLTLIATANQGSEATYESGFVIDKFPISRPNLTFSTLTVSNMSPEDSSIYLCSVDRLFEGPNTEAFFGQGTRLTVV.

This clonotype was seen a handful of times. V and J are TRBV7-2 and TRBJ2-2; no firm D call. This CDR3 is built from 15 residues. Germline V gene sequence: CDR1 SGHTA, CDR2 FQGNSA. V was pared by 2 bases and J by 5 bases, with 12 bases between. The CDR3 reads CASSLIKADTGELFF. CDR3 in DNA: TGTGCCAGCAGCTTAATAAAGGCGGATACCGGGGAGCTGTTTTTT.

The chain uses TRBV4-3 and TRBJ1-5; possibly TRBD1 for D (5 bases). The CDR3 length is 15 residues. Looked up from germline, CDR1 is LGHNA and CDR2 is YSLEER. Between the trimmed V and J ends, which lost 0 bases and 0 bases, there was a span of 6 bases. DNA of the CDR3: TGCGCCAGCAGCCAAGAGGGGGATAGCAATCAGCCCCAGCATTTT. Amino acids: CASSQEGDSNQPQHF.

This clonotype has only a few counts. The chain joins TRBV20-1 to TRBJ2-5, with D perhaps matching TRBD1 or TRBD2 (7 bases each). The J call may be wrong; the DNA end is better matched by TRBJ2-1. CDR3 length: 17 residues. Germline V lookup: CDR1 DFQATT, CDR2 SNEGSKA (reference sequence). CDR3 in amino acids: CSAVQGGSVAIVNEQFF. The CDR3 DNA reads TGCAGTGCTGTCCAGGGGGGGTCGGTGGCAATAGTCAATGAGCAGTTCTTC.

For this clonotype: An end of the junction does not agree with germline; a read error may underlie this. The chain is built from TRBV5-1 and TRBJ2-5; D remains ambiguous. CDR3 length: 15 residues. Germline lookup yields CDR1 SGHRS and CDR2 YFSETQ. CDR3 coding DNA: TGCGCCAACAGCTTGGCCATGTCAGTTCAAGAGACCCAGTACTTC. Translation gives CANSLAMSVQETQYF. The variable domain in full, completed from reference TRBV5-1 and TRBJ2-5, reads KAGVTQTPRYLIKTRGQQVTLSCSPISGHRSVSWYQQTPGQGLQFLFEYFSETQRNKGNFPGRFSGRQFSNSRSEMNVSTLELGDSALYLCANSLAMSVQETQYFGPGTRLLVL.

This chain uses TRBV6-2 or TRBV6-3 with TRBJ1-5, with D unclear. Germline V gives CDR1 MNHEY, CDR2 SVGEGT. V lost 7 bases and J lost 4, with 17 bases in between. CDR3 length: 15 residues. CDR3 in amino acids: CASKFRGLGNQPQHF. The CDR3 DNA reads TGTGCCAGCAAGTTCCGAGGGCTTGGGAATCAGCCCCAGCATTTT.

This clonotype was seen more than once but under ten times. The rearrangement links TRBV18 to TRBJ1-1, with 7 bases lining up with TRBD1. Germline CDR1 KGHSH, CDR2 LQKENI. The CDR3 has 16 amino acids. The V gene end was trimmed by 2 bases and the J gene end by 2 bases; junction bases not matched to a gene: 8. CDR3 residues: CASSPVITGANTEAFF. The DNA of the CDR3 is TGTGCCAGCTCACCAGTAATAACAGGGGCAAACACTGAAGCTTTCTTT.

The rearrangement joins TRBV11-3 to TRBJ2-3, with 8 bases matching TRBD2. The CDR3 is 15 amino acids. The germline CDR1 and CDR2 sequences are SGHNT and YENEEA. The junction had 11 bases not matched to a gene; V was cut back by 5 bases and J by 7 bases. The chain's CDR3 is CASSEGLVATNTQYF. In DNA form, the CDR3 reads TGTGCCAGCAGCGAGGGACTAGTAGCTACTAATACGCAGTATTTT.

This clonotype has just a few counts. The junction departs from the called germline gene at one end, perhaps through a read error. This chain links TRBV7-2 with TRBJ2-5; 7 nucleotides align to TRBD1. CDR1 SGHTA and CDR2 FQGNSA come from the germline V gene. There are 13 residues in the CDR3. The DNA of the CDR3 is TGTGCCAGCAGCTCCGACAGGGTAGAGACCCAGTGCTTC. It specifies CASSSDRVETQCF.

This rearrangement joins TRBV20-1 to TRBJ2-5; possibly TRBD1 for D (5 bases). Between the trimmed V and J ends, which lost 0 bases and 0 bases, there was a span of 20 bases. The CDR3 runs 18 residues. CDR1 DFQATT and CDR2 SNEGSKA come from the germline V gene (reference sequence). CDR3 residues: CSARDSGRAGKYQETQYF. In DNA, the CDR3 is TGCAGTGCTAGAGATTCGGGCAGGGCCGGAAAGTACCAAGAGACCCAGTACTTC.

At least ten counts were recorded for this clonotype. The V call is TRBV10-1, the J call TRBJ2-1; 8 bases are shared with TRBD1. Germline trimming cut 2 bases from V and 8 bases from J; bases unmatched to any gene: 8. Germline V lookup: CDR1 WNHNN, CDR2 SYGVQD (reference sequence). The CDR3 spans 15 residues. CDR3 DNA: TGCGCCAGCAGTGAGGGACAGGGTACGAGCGATGAGCAGTTCTTC. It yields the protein CASSEGQGTSDEQFF.

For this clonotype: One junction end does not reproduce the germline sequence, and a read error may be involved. CDR3 sequence reads: CVSSPDRGKEQYF. CDR3 bases: TGTGTCAGCAGCCCAGACAGGGGTAAGGAGCAGTACTTC. The rearrangement joins TRBV5-5 to TRBJ2-7; 8 bases fit TRBD1. The CDR3 loop spans 13 amino acids. Germline CDR1 is SGHKS and CDR2 is YYEKEE (reference sequence).

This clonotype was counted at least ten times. DNA of the CDR3: TGCGCCAGCAGTGAGTCGGGGGAGACCCAGTACTTC. Translation gives CASSESGETQYF. This rearrangement joins TRBV10-1 to TRBJ2-5; D not resolved. Trimming removed 0 bases at V and 5 bases at J, with 4 bases between. This CDR3 region has 12 residues. The V gene's germline CDR1 is WNHNN and CDR2 SYGVQD (reference sequence).

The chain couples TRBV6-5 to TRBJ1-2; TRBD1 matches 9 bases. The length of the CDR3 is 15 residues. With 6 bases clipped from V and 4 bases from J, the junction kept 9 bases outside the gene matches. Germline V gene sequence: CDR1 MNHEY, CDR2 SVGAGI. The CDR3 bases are TGTGCCAGCAGCCGCGGACAGGGGACCTCCTATGGCTACACCTTC. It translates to CASSRGQGTSYGYTF.

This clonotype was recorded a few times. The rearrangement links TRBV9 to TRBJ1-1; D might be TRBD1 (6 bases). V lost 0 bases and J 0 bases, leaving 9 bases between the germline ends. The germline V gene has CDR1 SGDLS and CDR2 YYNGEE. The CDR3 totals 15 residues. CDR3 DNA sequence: TGTGCCAGCAGCGTAGCTGGACAGCTGAACACTGAAGCTTTCTTT. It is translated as CASSVAGQLNTEAFF.

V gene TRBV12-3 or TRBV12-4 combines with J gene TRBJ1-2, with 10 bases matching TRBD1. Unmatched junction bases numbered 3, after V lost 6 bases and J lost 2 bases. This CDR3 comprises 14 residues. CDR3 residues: CASREGQGNYGYTF. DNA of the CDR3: TGTGCCAGCAGGGAGGGACAGGGGAACTATGGCTACACCTTC.

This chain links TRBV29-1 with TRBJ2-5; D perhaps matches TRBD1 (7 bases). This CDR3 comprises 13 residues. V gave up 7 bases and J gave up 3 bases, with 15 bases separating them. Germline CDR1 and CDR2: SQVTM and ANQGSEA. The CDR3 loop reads CSGGDSLKETQYF. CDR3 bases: TGCAGCGGGGGGGACAGTTTAAAAGAGACCCAGTACTTC.

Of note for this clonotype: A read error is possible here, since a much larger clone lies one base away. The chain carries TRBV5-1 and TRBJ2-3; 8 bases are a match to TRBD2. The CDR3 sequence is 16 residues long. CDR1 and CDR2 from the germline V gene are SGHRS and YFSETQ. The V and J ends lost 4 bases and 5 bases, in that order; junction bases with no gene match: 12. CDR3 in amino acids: CASSLPGAGALDTQYF. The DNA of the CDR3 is TGCGCCAGCAGCCTCCCAGGAGCGGGAGCCTTAGATACGCAGTATTTT.

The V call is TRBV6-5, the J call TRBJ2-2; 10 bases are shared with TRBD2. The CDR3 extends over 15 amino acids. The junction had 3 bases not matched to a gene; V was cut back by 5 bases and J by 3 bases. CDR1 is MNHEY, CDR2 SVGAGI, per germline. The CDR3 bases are TGTGCCAGCAGTAGCGGGAGGGGGGACACCGGGGAGCTGTTTTTT. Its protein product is CASSSGRGDTGELFF.

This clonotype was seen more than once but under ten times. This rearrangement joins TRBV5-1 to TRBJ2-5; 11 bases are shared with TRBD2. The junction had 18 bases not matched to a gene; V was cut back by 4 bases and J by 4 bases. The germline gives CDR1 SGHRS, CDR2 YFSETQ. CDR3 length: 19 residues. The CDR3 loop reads CASSPARGQRLAGTETQYF. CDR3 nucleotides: TGCGCCAGCAGCCCAGCTAGGGGGCAGCGACTAGCGGGAACAGAGACCCAGTACTTC.

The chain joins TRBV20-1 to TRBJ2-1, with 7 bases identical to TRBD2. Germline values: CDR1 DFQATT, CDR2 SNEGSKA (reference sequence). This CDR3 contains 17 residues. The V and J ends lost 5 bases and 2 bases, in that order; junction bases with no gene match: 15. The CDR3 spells CSAESLAVPDPYNEQFF. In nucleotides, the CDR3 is TGCAGTGCTGAGAGCCTAGCGGTTCCAGACCCCTACAATGAGCAGTTCTTC.

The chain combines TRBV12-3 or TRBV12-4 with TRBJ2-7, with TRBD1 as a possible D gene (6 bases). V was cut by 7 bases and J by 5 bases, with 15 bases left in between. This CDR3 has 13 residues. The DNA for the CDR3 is TGTGCCAGCACCCACAGGGTCCTTCACGAGCAGTACTTC. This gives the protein CASTHRVLHEQYF.

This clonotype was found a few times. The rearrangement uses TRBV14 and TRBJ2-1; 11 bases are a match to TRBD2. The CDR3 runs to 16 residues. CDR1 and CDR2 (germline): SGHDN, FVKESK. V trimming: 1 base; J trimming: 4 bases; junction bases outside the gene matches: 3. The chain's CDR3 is CASSQVAGGQYNEQFF. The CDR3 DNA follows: TGTGCCAGCAGCCAAGTAGCGGGAGGGCAGTACAATGAGCAGTTCTTC.

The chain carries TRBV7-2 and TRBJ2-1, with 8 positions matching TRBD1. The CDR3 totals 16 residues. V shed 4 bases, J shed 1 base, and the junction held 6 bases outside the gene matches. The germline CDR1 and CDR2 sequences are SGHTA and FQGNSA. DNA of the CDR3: TGTGCCAGCAGCTCCAATGGACAGGGTTCCTACAATGAGCAGTTCTTC. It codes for CASSSNGQGSYNEQFF.

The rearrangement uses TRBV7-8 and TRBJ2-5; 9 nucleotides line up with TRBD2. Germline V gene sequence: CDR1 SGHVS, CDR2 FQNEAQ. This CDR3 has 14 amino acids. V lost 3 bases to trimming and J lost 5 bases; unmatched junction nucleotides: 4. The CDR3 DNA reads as TGTGCCAGCAGCTTGCGGGAGGGACGTGAGACCCAGTACTTC. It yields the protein CASSLREGRETQYF.

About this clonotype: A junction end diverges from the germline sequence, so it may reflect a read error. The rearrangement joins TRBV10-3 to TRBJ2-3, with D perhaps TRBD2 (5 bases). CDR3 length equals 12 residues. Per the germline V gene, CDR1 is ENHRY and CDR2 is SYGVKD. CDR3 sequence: CAISESPEAQYF. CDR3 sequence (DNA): TGTGCCATCAGTGAGTCGCCGGAGGCCCAGTACTTT.